The rows below give T cell receptor beta chains drawn from one sample of a study of cytomegalovirus exposure and HLA in healthy donors. Measured with immunoSEQ multiplex PCR; TCRdb has only the in-frame clones, and not every one. The sample holds fewer than 250,000 clones, under 80% seen once. Sequenced input: PBMCs. All receptors derive from a woman under 40 in good health and CMV-seronegative. CDR3s include the opening cysteine and the closing phenylalanine or tryptophan. The D gene is left open where the match is weak. The size field is filled for only some rows; it gives once, few, many or a size class.

.	TRBV25-1	few	TRBJ2-2	CASSAGNSFAGELFF
.	TRBV7-6	.	TRBJ1-2	CASSLDPGAAYGYTF
TRBD2	TRBV5-5	.	TRBJ2-2	CASSGGTSGGFGELFF
TRBD1	TRBV5-1	.	TRBJ2-1	CASSLEGQAYNEQFF
.	TRBV9	few	TRBJ2-3	CASSILQAGTDTQYF
.	TRBV30	.	TRBJ1-6	CAWSGAGDSPLHF
.	TRBV6-5	few	.	CASSAPHSYEQYF
.	TRBV5-3	.	TRBJ2-5	CARSLMTRYSETQYF
.	TRBV4-1	few	TRBJ1-6	CASSQDLGVTSPLHF
.	TRBV27	few	TRBJ2-1	CASSLGGSGNEQFF
.	TRBV4-1	.	TRBJ2-1	CASSQEGADISYNEQFF
.	TRBV4-2	.	TRBJ2-7	CASSRPRLSSYEQYF
TRBD1	TRBV15	few	TRBJ2-7	CATSHYKPGQGAYEQYF
.	TRBV4-1	.	TRBJ1-6	CASSHLAHGSPPSPLHF
.	TRBV5-8	.	TRBJ2-7	CASSLDQGGSYEQYF
.	TRBV27	few	TRBJ2-1	CASTGLLHNEQFF
TRBD1	TRBV14	.	TRBJ2-5	CASSQGLGTGYQETQYF
.	TRBV7-9	.	TRBJ1-1	CASILSNRLLPKGDTEAFF
TRBD1	TRBV5-1	.	TRBJ2-3	CASSLSLGGPDTQYF
.	TRBV7-9	.	TRBJ1-1	CASSLDTSEAFF
.	TRBV30	.	TRBJ2-5	CAWSRYGGETQYF
TRBD2	TRBV19	.	TRBJ2-7	CASSPPGGEQYF
.	TRBV6-1	.	TRBJ1-5	CASSVRFSNQPQHF
.	TRBV9	.	TRBJ1-6	CASSEGLLPPSPLHF
TRBD1	TRBV6-6	.	TRBJ2-7	CASRPGTGVYEQYF
TRBD1	TRBV6-5	.	TRBJ2-5	CASSGTGRHQETQYF
.	TRBV9	.	TRBJ1-1	CASSYGTSTEAFF
TRBD2	TRBV2	.	TRBJ2-3	CASSVGLAGDTQYF
.	TRBV28	.	TRBJ2-1	CAGEDAAGEQFF
.	TRBV5-8	.	TRBJ1-5	CASSSRQQPQHF
TRBD1	TRBV5-1	.	TRBJ1-1	CASSWGDRGGTEAFF
.	TRBV18	.	TRBJ2-7	CASSPGERISYEQYF
.	TRBV2	.	TRBJ2-3	CASSEVRISTDTQYF
TRBD2	TRBV9	.	TRBJ2-1	CASSDRTSGIHNEQFF
.	TRBV18	few	TRBJ2-3	CASSPITIVPDTQYF
.	TRBV29-1	.	TRBJ1-1	CSAADITEAFF
TRBD2	TRBV5-1	.	TRBJ2-3	CASSPGTSVLTDTQYF
.	TRBV2	once	TRBJ2-3	CASSDSGEVTQYF
TRBD1	TRBV5-4	.	TRBJ1-2	CASSVDRAYGYTF
.	TRBV2	.	TRBJ2-3	CASTEGGGRTDTQYF
TRBD1	TRBV6-1	.	TRBJ1-1	CASSGQGVTEAFF
TRBD1	TRBV19	.	TRBJ1-1	CATKGPKLTGDMNTEAFF
.	TRBV5-4	.	TRBJ2-3	CASSPGSPDTQYF
.	TRBV6-1	.	TRBJ1-1	CASSRTPSTEAFF
.	TRBV10-3	.	.	CAIRRASELPYEQYF
TRBD2	TRBV30	.	TRBJ2-3	CAWSGASGTDAQYF
TRBD1	TRBV5-1	.	TRBJ2-7	CASSLNRQGSLNEQYF
.	TRBV6-5	.	TRBJ1-1	CASSYVRGGRAEAFF
.	TRBV30	.	TRBJ1-4	CAWRYSRTTNEKLFF
.	TRBV7-9	few	TRBJ2-7	CASSLVGGYEQYF
.	TRBV6-4	once	TRBJ2-2	CASSDEGVNTGELFF